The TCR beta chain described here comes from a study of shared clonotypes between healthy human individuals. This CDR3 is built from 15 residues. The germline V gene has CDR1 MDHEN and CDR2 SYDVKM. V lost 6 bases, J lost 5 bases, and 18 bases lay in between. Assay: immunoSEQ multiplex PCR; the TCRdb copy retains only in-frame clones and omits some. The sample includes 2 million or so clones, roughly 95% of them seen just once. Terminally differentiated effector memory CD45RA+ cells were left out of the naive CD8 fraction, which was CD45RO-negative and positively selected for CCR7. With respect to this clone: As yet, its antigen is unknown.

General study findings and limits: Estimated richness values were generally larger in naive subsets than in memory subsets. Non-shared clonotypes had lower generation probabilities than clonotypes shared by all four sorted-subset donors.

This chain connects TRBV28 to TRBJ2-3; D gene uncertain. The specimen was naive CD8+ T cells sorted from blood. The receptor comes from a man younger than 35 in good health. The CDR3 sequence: CASSPIKDDGDTQYF. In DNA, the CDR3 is TGTGCCAGCAGCCCCATAAAGGACGATGGAGATACGCAGTATTTT.